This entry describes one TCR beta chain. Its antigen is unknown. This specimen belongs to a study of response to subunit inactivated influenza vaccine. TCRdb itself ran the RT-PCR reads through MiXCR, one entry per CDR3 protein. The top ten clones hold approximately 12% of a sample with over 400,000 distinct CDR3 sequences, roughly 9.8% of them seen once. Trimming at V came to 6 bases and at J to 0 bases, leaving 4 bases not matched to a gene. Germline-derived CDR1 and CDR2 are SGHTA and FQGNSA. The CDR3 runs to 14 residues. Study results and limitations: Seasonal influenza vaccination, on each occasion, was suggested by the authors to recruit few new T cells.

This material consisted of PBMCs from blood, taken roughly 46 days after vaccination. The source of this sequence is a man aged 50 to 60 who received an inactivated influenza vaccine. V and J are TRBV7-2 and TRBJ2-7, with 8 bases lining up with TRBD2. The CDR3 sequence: CASRLGGASYEQYF. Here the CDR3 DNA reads TGTGCCAGCAGGCTCGGGGGGGCCTCCTACGAGCAGTACTTC.